This TCR beta chain was recorded in a study of response to subunit inactivated influenza vaccine. Per the germline V gene, CDR1 is DFQATT and CDR2 is SNEGSKA (reference sequence). This CDR3 comprises 13 residues. V was pared by 0 bases and J by 5 bases, with 8 bases between. Study observations and caveats: That few new T cells are recruited by each seasonal influenza vaccination was the authors' suggestion.

TCRdb independently ran MiXCR on the RT-PCR reads; one entry per CDR3 protein. The sample carries about 190,000 distinct CDR3 sequences, approximately 14% recorded once. This clonotype came up a few times. What it binds is not known. Sequenced material: CD8+ T cells sorted from PBMCs, taken 4 to 6 days after vaccination. The J gene is TRBJ1-5, the V gene TRBV20-1; no clear D gene. This receptor was identified in a middle-aged man who received an inactivated influenza vaccine. CDR3 loop: CSAREVTYQPQHF. The CDR3 region has the DNA TGCAGTGCTAGAGAGGTCACCTATCAGCCCCAGCATTTT.